These 14 T cell receptor beta chains share one sample of origin, sequenced in a study of shared clonotypes between healthy human individuals. Only in-frame clones appear in the TCRdb table, and some are missing; sequencing was by immunoSEQ multiplex PCR. Of roughly 700,000 clones in the sample, about 74% are singletons; the top ten hold 1.5% to 2%. The sample was memory CD4+ T cells sorted from blood. Subset in this sample: CD45RA-negative fraction. These receptors were obtained from a woman in her twenties or thirties in good health.

The rearrangement uses TRBV20-1 and TRBJ2-5; possible D gene TRBD1, 5 bases. The DNA matches TRBJ2-7 better at its end, which makes the J call doubtful. The CDR3 contains 11 residues. The germline CDR1 and CDR2 sequences are DFQATT and SNEGSKA (reference sequence). The CDR3 DNA reads as TGCAGTGCCAACCAGGGTTACGAGCAGTACTTC. Protein: CSANQGYEQYF.

The J gene is TRBJ1-1, the V gene TRBV9; no reliable D call. V lost 0 bases, J lost 3 bases, and 9 bases lay in between. Germline assignment: CDR1 SGDLS and CDR2 YYNGEE. The CDR3 is made up of 14 amino acids. Here the CDR3 DNA reads TGTGCCAGCAGCGTAGACAGCTTCCACACTGAAGCTTTCTTT. It yields the protein CASSVDSFHTEAFF.

This clone was seen once. The rearrangement links TRBV7-9 to TRBJ2-5, with a weak D call TRBD2 (5 bases). The V gene lost 10 bases and the J gene lost 1 base, with 19 bases spanning the gap. The CDR3 length is 15 residues. CDR1 and CDR2 (germline): SEHNR, FQNEAQ (reference sequence). CDR3 region: CAIEHKGAGQETQYF. CDR3 DNA: TGTGCCATCGAGCACAAAGGCGCGGGCCAAGAGACCCAGTACTTC.

The table lists this clone with many counts. The chain links TRBV5-4 to TRBJ2-5, with 10 positions matching TRBD2. The CDR3 length is 15 residues. Trimming at V came to 4 bases and at J to 1 base, leaving 4 bases not matched to a gene. Germline CDR1 and CDR2: SGHNT and YYREEE (reference sequence). Written as DNA, the CDR3 is TGTGCCAGCAGCAAGGGACTAGCGTCCCAAGAGACCCAGTACTTC. Translated: CASSKGLASQETQYF.

The genes are TRBV9 and TRBJ2-1; D is possibly TRBD2 (6 bases). CDR1 and CDR2 (germline): SGDLS, YYNGEE. The CDR3 extends over 12 amino acids. V lost 8 bases and J 8 bases, leaving 14 bases between the germline ends. The CDR3 is CARKEGFDEQFF. For the CDR3, the DNA is TGTGCCAGGAAGGAGGGGTTCGATGAGCAGTTCTTC.

The chain is built from TRBV7-6 and TRBJ2-5; TRBD1 is a possible D gene (6 bases). The V and J ends lost 4 bases and 5 bases respectively, with 11 bases between them. The CDR3 is made up of 13 amino acids. CDR1 and CDR2 (germline): SGHVS, FNYEAQ. In DNA, the CDR3 is TGTGCCAGCAGCTACAACAGGGCGGAGACCCAGTACTTC. Amino acid sequence: CASSYNRAETQYF.

The sample holds a few counts of this clone. Other nucleotide sequences from this sample produce the same CDR3. The V call is TRBV4-2, the J call TRBJ2-1, with D perhaps TRBD2 (6 bases). Trimming shortened V by 0 bases and J by 4 bases, and 13 bases separated the two germline ends. The CDR3 runs 16 residues. Germline V gene sequence: CDR1 LGHNA, CDR2 YNFKEQ. CDR3 sequence: CASSQEGGRVYNEQFF. DNA of the CDR3: TGTGCCAGCAGCCAAGAAGGAGGGAGAGTTTACAATGAGCAGTTCTTC.

This clone was seen only once. The chain couples TRBV28 to TRBJ2-7, with 12 positions matching TRBD2. In germline, CDR1 is MDHEN, CDR2 SYDVKM. V was pared by 2 bases and J by 6 bases, with 8 bases of the junction left unmatched. This CDR3 has 16 residues. The CDR3 DNA is TGTGCCAGCAGTTTACCCGAGGGACTAGCGGGCCCCGAGCAGTACTTC. It yields the protein CASSLPEGLAGPEQYF.

This clone was recorded once. The chain has TRBV7-9 and TRBJ1-1, with 8 bases that match TRBD1. The germline V gene has CDR1 SEHNR and CDR2 FQNEAQ (reference sequence). The CDR3 extends over 16 amino acids. With 5 bases clipped from V and 0 bases from J, the junction kept 8 bases outside the gene matches. The CDR3 nucleotides read TGTGCCAGCAGCGCAATAAGACAGGGGATGAACACTGAAGCTTTCTTT. Protein sequence: CASSAIRQGMNTEAFF.

The chain has TRBV5-4 and TRBJ2-7; D gene unclear. Trimming shortened V by 0 bases and J by 11 bases, and 9 bases separated the two germline ends. This CDR3 contains 11 residues. Germline V CDR1 and CDR2: SGHNT, YYREEE (reference sequence). The CDR3 sequence is CASSLGETKYF. DNA for the CDR3: TGTGCCAGCAGCTTGGGCGAAACTAAGTACTTC.

In this sample, this clone turned up a few times. The chain is built from TRBV5-1 and TRBJ2-4; D not resolved. The CDR3 extends over 14 amino acids. Trimming shortened V by 0 bases and J by 12 bases, and 16 bases separated the two germline ends. CDR1 and CDR2 (germline): SGHRS, YFSETQ. The CDR3 DNA follows: TGCGCCAGCAGCTTGGGTTACGCGAAGGAAAATCAGTACTTC. It is translated as CASSLGYAKENQYF.

The chain has TRBV19 and TRBJ2-7; a weak D match, TRBD2 (5 bases). Germline CDR1 reads LNHDA; CDR2 reads SQIVND (reference sequence). V lost 5 bases and J 7 bases, leaving 12 bases between the germline ends. This CDR3 spans 12 amino acids. This chain's CDR3 is CASSDGVREQYF. CDR3 bases: TGTGCCAGTAGTGACGGGGTTCGGGAGCAGTACTTC. The variable domain in full, with the rest retrieved from reference TRBV19 and TRBJ2-7, is DGGITQSPKYLFRKEGQNVTLSCEQNLNHDAMYWYRQDPGQGLRLIYYSQIVNDFQKGDIAEGYSVSREKKESFPLTVTSAQKNPTAFYLCASSDGVREQYFGPGTRLTVT.

The V call is TRBV28, the J call TRBJ1-4; 7 nucleotides line up with TRBD1. Germline loops: CDR1 MDHEN, CDR2 SYDVKM. V shed 6 bases and J 8 bases; nucleotides not matched to a gene: 9. This CDR3 comprises 14 residues. The CDR3 loop reads CASSRPGQNEKLFF. Written as DNA, the CDR3 is TGTGCCAGCAGCAGGCCGGGACAGAACGAAAAACTGTTTTTT. The whole variable domain, filled in from reference TRBV28 and TRBJ1-4, reads DVKVTQSSRYLVKRTGEKVFLECVQDMDHENMFWYRQDPGLGLRLIYFSYDVKMKEKGDIPEGYSVSREKKERFSLILESASTNQTSMYLCASSRPGQNEKLFFGSGTQLSVL.

The chain employs TRBV19 and TRBJ1-2; 12 bases agree with TRBD1. The length of the CDR3 is 21 residues. From germline, CDR1 is LNHDA and CDR2 SQIVND (reference sequence). The V gene end was trimmed by 3 bases and the J gene end by 0 bases; junction bases not matched to a gene: 17. The CDR3 here is CASSMTGTGGAGLAPNYGYTF. CDR3 nucleotide sequence: TGTGCCAGTAGTATGACCGGGACAGGGGGCGCGGGCCTAGCCCCTAACTATGGCTACACCTTC.